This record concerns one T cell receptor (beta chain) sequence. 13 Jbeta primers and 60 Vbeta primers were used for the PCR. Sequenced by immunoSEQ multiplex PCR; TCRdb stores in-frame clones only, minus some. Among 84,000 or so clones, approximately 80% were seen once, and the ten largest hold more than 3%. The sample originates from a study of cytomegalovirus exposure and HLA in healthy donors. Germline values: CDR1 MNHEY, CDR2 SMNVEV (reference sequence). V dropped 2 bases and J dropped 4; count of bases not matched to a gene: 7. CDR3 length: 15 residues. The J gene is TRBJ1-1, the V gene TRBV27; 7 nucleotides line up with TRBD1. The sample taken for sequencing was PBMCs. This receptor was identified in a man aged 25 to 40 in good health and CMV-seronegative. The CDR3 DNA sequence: TGTGCCAGCAGTTTAAAGCCCTCAGGGGGCACTGAAGCTTTCTTT. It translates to CASSLKPSGGTEAFF.